This TCR delta chain was obtained from a study of gamma-delta chains in newborns, infants, children. At the level of the study: Polyclonal expansion of innate γδ T cells after birth follows microbial exposure.

TCRdb ran CATT on the reads. Here the sample spans about 3,200 delta-chain clones, roughly 52% being singletons. This clone has only a few counts. Germline CDR1 and CDR2: GEAIGNYY and EKD. V gave up 3 bases and J gave up 0 bases; unmatched junction bases: 9. The CDR3 extends over 16 amino acids. The TCR originated in a child who received the measles vaccine. This chain links TRDV2 with TRDJ1; 7 bases fit TRDD3. The material sequenced was blood. The CDR3: CACDPLGVLYTDKLIF. The CDR3 DNA reads as TGTGCCTGTGACCCCCTGGGGGTTCTGTACACCGATAAACTCATCTTT.